This T cell receptor beta chain was retrieved from a study of blood T cell repertoires in COVID-19. For the study at large: T cells, B-cell-depleted T cells, or PBMCs supplied cDNA or gDNA.

Sequencing was performed with immunoSEQ multiplex PCR; in TCRdb, only in-frame clones are kept and a portion is missing. The table lists hundreds of thousands of clones, roughly 85% of them singletons. Germline CDR1 is SGHRS and CDR2 is YFSETQ. The CDR3 loop spans 17 amino acids. With 3 bases removed from V and 6 bases from J, the gap between germline ends came to 24 bases. The gene calls are TRBV5-1 and TRBJ1-2; TRBD1 is a possible D gene (5 bases). This TCR derives from a woman younger than 30 with acute COVID-19. Material: PBMCs or T cells enriched from blood (not recorded which). The CDR3 here is CASSSRTHTRPGNGYTF. The CDR3 nucleotides read TGCGCCAGCAGCTCCAGGACCCATACCAGGCCAGGGAATGGCTACACCTTC.